What follows is one T cell receptor beta chain and its context. The source of the sample is a study of shared clonotypes between healthy human individuals. The CDR3 consists of 16 residues. V lost 1 base and J lost 1, with 13 bases in between. CDR1 is SGHNT and CDR2 is YENEEA in the germline V gene. For sorted subsets, roughly 200 ng DNA per replicate equaled approximately 30,000 T cell genomes. Libraries were prepared by immunoSEQ multiplex PCR; TCRdb keeps only in-frame clonotypes and omits some of them. There are millions of clones in the sample; 85% to 95% occur only once, and 0.1% to 0.15% lies in the top ten.

This clonotype was sampled from a man between 18 and 29 years old in good health. The chain joins TRBV11-3 to TRBJ1-1; D is perhaps TRBD1 (5 bases). Sequencing used naive CD4+ T cells sorted from blood. Subset here: CD45RA+ positively selected. The CDR3 spells CASSLGARGWNTEAFF. The CDR3 DNA reads TGTGCCAGCAGCTTAGGGGCGAGGGGCTGGAACACTGAAGCTTTCTTT.